These 21 T cell receptor beta chains came from one sample sequenced in a study of shared clonotypes between healthy human individuals. The method was immunoSEQ multiplex PCR; TCRdb's version includes in-frame clones alone and lacks a portion of them. The sample gives about 2.1 million clones, more than 85% of which show up once; around 1.7% is in the top ten. In the naive CD8 group, cells lacked CD45RO and were positively selected for CCR7, so terminally differentiated effector memory CD45RA+ cells were left out. Sequenced input: naive CD8+ T cells from PBMCs. The receptors derive from a man between 18 and 29 years old in good health. Some clones in this sample may be carry-over from other donors' samples.

The V gene is TRBV27, the J gene TRBJ2-1; the D call may be TRBD1 or TRBD2 (5 bases each). This CDR3 is 16 amino acids long. V was cut by 2 bases and J by 0 bases, with 11 bases left in between. Germline values: CDR1 MNHEY, CDR2 SMNVEV (reference sequence). The CDR3 region has the DNA TGTGCCAGCAGTTTACGGGACCCGAGCTCCTACAATGAGCAGTTCTTC. Translation gives CASSLRDPSSYNEQFF.

The chain has TRBV25-1 and TRBJ1-1, with D possibly TRBD1 on 5 matching bases. This CDR3 comprises 13 residues. The V and J ends lost 4 bases and 7 bases respectively, with 13 bases between them. Germline CDR1 is MGHDK and CDR2 is SYGVNS. CDR3: CASSGREGSEAFF. Written as DNA, the CDR3 is TGTGCCAGCAGTGGCAGGGAGGGTAGTGAAGCTTTCTTT. Complete variable domain (other parts from reference TRBV25-1 and TRBJ1-1): EADIYQTPRYLVIGTGKKITLECSQTMGHDKMYWYQQDPGMELHLIHYSYGVNSTEKGDLSSESTVSRIRTEHFPLTLESARPSHTSQYLCASSGREGSEAFFGQGTRLTVV.

The rearrangement joins TRBV28 to TRBJ1-1; 7 bases match TRBD1. The CDR3 is 17 residues long. Germline lookup yields CDR1 MDHEN and CDR2 SYDVKM. With 7 bases clipped from V and 0 bases from J, the junction kept 14 bases outside the gene matches. The CDR3 loop is CASTLLMGDSMNTEAFF. CDR3 sequence (DNA): TGTGCCAGCACTCTCCTAATGGGGGACAGTATGAACACTGAAGCTTTCTTT.

The chain uses TRBV27 and TRBJ2-7, with D tentatively TRBD2 (6 bases). From germline, CDR1 is MNHEY and CDR2 SMNVEV (reference sequence). V was clipped by 0 bases and J by 4 bases, with 16 bases between them. The CDR3 consists of 16 residues. CDR3: CASSLSGGKVAYEQYF. CDR3 coding DNA: TGTGCCAGCAGTTTATCCGGCGGGAAGGTGGCGTACGAGCAGTACTTC.

The chain combines TRBV19 with TRBJ1-2; the D is unclear. Per germline, CDR1 LNHDA and CDR2 SQIVND (reference sequence). V lost 2 bases and J 3 bases, leaving 16 bases between the germline ends. This CDR3 region has 16 residues. The CDR3 is CASSISPAAVDYGYTF. CDR3 nucleotides: TGTGCCAGTAGTATATCCCCGGCAGCGGTGGACTATGGCTACACCTTC.

This sequence joins TRBV4-1 and TRBJ2-5; TRBD2 might be the D (6 bases). The germline CDR1 and CDR2 sequences are MGHRA and YSYEKL. This CDR3 spans 15 amino acids. Trimming removed 0 bases at V and 7 bases at J, with 15 bases between. The CDR3 DNA reads as TGCGCCAGCAGCCAAGATATCGGGCAGGGAGGGACCCAGTACTTC. Residues: CASSQDIGQGGTQYF.

This chain links TRBV29-1 with TRBJ2-7; TRBD1 might be the D (5 bases). The V gene's germline CDR1 is SQVTM and CDR2 ANQGSEA. The CDR3 sequence is 12 residues long. V was clipped by 7 bases and J by 3 bases, with 13 bases between them. CDR3 nucleotide sequence: TGCAGCGCCCAGGGAAGGGTCTACGAGCAGTACTTC. It yields the protein CSAQGRVYEQYF.

V gene TRBV10-1 combines with J gene TRBJ2-5; D not resolved. The CDR3 is 15 amino acids. Germline V CDR1 and CDR2: WNHNN, SYGVQD (reference sequence). Trimming left V 5 bases short and J 3 bases short, with 16 bases between. CDR3 sequence reads: CASSPLADDKETQYF. CDR3 coding DNA: TGCGCCAGCAGTCCTCTGGCGGATGATAAAGAGACCCAGTACTTC.

The V gene is TRBV9, the J gene TRBJ1-1, with D hard to call. The germline V and J ends were trimmed by 3 bases and 6 bases, with 21 bases remaining between them. This CDR3 contains 16 residues. Germline CDR1 is SGDLS and CDR2 is YYNGEE. CDR3 nucleotide sequence: TGTGCCAGCAGCGCCCCAGTATCCAATCCGAAGGCTGAAGCTTTCTTT. As protein: CASSAPVSNPKAEAFF. Supplemented by reference TRBV9 and TRBJ1-1, the full variable domain reads DSGVTQTPKHLITATGQRVTLRCSPRSGDLSVYWYQQSLDQGLQFLIQYYNGEERAKGNILERFSAQQFPDLHSELNLSSLELGDSALYFCASSAPVSNPKAEAFFGQGTRLTVV.

Of note for this clone: Additional DNA sequences in this sample encode the identical CDR3. The rearrangement uses TRBV2 and TRBJ2-1; D is undetermined. Per germline, CDR1 SNHLY and CDR2 FYNNEI. Trimming left V 0 bases short and J 10 bases short, with 10 bases between. CDR3 size: 13 residues. CDR3 DNA sequence: TGTGCCAGCAGTGAAGCCCCCGGGTGGGAGCAGTTCTTC. It yields the protein CASSEAPGWEQFF.

The chain couples TRBV11-2 to TRBJ2-3, with 7 bases matching TRBD2. V trimming: 6 bases; J trimming: 2 bases; junction bases outside the gene matches: 8. The CDR3 totals 15 residues. CDR1 and CDR2 from the germline V gene are SGHAT and FQNNGV. The CDR3 here is CASRGEGPFTDTQYF. The CDR3 bases are TGTGCCAGCAGGGGGGAGGGCCCCTTCACAGATACGCAGTATTTT.

The J gene is TRBJ2-7, the V gene TRBV7-6; either TRBD1 or TRBD2 may supply D (5 bases each). V dropped 2 bases and J dropped 3 bases, with 14 bases sitting between them. The length of the CDR3 is 15 residues. Germline CDR1 and CDR2: SGHVS and FNYEAQ. This chain's CDR3 is CASSLRPGRNYEQYF. The CDR3 coding sequence is TGTGCCAGCAGCTTACGACCGGGACGGAACTACGAGCAGTACTTC.

The rearrangement joins TRBV7-6 to TRBJ2-1, with D uncertain. V lost 5 bases and J lost 8, with 16 bases in between. The CDR3 is 14 residues long. CDR1 SGHVS and CDR2 FNYEAQ come from the germline V gene. CDR3 in amino acids: CASSPRTDGHEQFF. CDR3 DNA: TGTGCCAGCAGCCCACGGACCGACGGCCATGAGCAGTTCTTC.

This chain links TRBV19 with TRBJ1-1; D uncertain. This CDR3 spans 13 amino acids. The V end lost 1 base, the J end lost 5 bases, and 8 bases lay between the germline ends. The germline V gene has CDR1 LNHDA and CDR2 SQIVND (reference sequence). CDR3 nucleotides: TGTGCCAGTAGTATAGGTCCTTTGACTGAAGCTTTCTTT. This encodes CASSIGPLTEAFF. Complete variable domain (other parts from reference TRBV19 and TRBJ1-1): DGGITQSPKYLFRKEGQNVTLSCEQNLNHDAMYWYRQDPGQGLRLIYYSQIVNDFQKGDIAEGYSVSREKKESFPLTVTSAQKNPTAFYLCASSIGPLTEAFFGQGTRLTVV.

The chain recombines TRBV4-2 with TRBJ2-7; the match to TRBD2 covers 10 bases. The length of the CDR3 is 18 residues. V gave up 1 base and J gave up 5 bases; unmatched junction bases: 14. Germline CDR1 and CDR2: LGHNA and YNFKEQ. CDR3 loop: CASSQVSLASGGIHEQYF. Written as DNA, the CDR3 is TGTGCCAGCAGCCAAGTATCGTTGGCTAGCGGGGGAATCCACGAGCAGTACTTC.

The V and J genes are TRBV27 and TRBJ2-5; 7 bases are shared with TRBD1. This CDR3 has 17 residues. Germline values: CDR1 MNHEY, CDR2 SMNVEV (reference sequence). With V trimmed by 6 bases and J by 1 base, 14 bases remained unmatched. The chain's CDR3 is CASSPGTVFRAQETQYF. The CDR3 nucleotides read TGTGCCAGCAGCCCCGGGACAGTCTTCCGGGCCCAAGAGACCCAGTACTTC.

The genes are TRBV5-6 and TRBJ2-3; 7 bases map to TRBD1. After removal of 5 bases from V and 1 base from J, the junction contained 7 bases not matched to a gene. In germline, CDR1 is SGHDT, CDR2 YYEEEE. The CDR3 sequence is 15 residues long. The CDR3 region is CASSNRDRGTDTQYF. The CDR3, as DNA: TGTGCCAGCAGTAACCGGGACAGAGGCACAGATACGCAGTATTTT. The whole variable domain, remainder taken from reference TRBV5-6 and TRBJ2-3, is DAGVTQSPTHLIKTRGQQVTLRCSPKSGHDTVSWYQQALGQGPQFIFQYYEEEERQRGNFPDRFSGHQFPNYSSELNVNALLLGDSALYLCASSNRDRGTDTQYFGPGTRLTVL.

The CDR3 protein is CASSPWTGGASNYGYTF. In DNA, the CDR3 is TGTGCCAGCAGTCCCTGGACAGGGGGCGCTTCTAACTATGGCTACACCTTC. This rearrangement joins TRBV27 to TRBJ1-2, with 11 bases identical to TRBD1. The germline gives CDR1 MNHEY, CDR2 SMNVEV (reference sequence). V gave up 5 bases and J gave up 0 bases; unmatched junction bases: 8. The CDR3 totals 17 residues.

This sequence joins TRBV28 and TRBJ1-1; perhaps TRBD1 as D (6 bases). CDR1 MDHEN and CDR2 SYDVKM come from the germline V gene. Trimming left V 5 bases short and J 1 base short, with 14 bases between. This CDR3 region has 15 residues. The CDR3 nucleotides read TGTGCCAGCAGTCAAATACTGGACAGGAACACTGAAGCTTTCTTT. Translating gives CASSQILDRNTEAFF. Full variable domain (outside the CDR3, taken from reference TRBV28 and TRBJ1-1): DVKVTQSSRYLVKRTGEKVFLECVQDMDHENMFWYRQDPGLGLRLIYFSYDVKMKEKGDIPEGYSVSREKKERFSLILESASTNQTSMYLCASSQILDRNTEAFFGQGTRLTVV.

As for this clone: The sample has other DNA sequences that encode this CDR3 too. The chain recombines TRBV15 with TRBJ2-3; 10 bases are shared with TRBD2. The V gene's germline CDR1 is LNHNV and CDR2 YYDKDF (reference sequence). This CDR3 is built from 15 residues. The J segment lost 1 base and the V segment lost 5 bases, leaving 3 bases of the junction unmatched. This CDR3 reads CATSSGTSGTDTQYF. The CDR3 DNA reads TGTGCCACCAGCTCCGGGACTAGCGGCACAGATACGCAGTATTTT.

The chain recombines TRBV7-3 with TRBJ2-7; D unresolved. The V gene's germline CDR1 is SGHTA and CDR2 FQGTGA. Trimming cost V 5 bases and J 4 bases, with 18 bases left between them. This CDR3 is built from 15 residues. CDR3 in DNA: TGTGCCAGCAGCCCGACCGGCAGTTCGTATTACGAGCAGTACTTC. This encodes CASSPTGSSYYEQYF.